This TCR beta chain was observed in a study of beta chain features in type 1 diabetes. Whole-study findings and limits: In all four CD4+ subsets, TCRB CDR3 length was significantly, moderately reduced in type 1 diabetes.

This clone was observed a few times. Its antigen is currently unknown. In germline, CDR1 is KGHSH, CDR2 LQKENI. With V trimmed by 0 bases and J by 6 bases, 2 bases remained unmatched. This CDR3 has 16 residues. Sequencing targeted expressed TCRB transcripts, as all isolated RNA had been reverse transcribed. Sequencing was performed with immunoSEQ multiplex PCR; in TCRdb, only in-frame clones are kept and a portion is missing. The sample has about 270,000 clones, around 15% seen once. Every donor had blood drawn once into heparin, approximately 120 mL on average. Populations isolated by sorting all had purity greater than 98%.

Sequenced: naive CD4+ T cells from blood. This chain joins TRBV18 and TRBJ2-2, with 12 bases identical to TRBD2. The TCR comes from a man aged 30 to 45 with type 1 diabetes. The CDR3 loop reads CASSPPTSGSSGELFF. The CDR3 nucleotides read TGTGCCAGCTCACCACCGACTAGCGGGAGTTCCGGGGAGCTGTTTTTT.